The sample holds many counts of the clone carrying this T cell receptor beta chain. Trimming cost V 1 base and J 1 base, with 10 bases left between them. CDR1 and CDR2 from the germline V gene are SEHNR and FQNEAQ (reference sequence). The CDR3 spans 15 residues. RNA transcripts served as template for amplifying TCR beta CDR3 sequences. RT-PCR in the first round used HTBI primers; a second-round multiplex PCR followed. TCRdb analysed the multiplex PCR reads with MiXCR anew, one entry per CDR3 protein. The table has about 740,000 distinct CDR3 sequences, 35% to 50% seen once. All donors with ophthalmopathy were recorded as having moderate-to-severe activity, CAS ≥3, NOSPECS ≥4 and a duration under 3 months. As diagnostic evidence, clinical symptoms, serum thyroxine, TRAb, thyroid ultrasound and orbital computed tomography were relied upon. These data are taken from a study of Graves' ophthalmopathy and Graves' hyperthyroidism.

The chain couples TRBV7-9 to TRBJ1-1; unclear D gene. The source of this sequence is an adult man with Graves' ophthalmopathy. Sequenced input: peripheral blood. DNA for the CDR3: TGTGCCAGCAGCTTAGGGCCGGCTAGGAACACTGAAGCTTTCTTT. The encoded protein is CASSLGPARNTEAFF.